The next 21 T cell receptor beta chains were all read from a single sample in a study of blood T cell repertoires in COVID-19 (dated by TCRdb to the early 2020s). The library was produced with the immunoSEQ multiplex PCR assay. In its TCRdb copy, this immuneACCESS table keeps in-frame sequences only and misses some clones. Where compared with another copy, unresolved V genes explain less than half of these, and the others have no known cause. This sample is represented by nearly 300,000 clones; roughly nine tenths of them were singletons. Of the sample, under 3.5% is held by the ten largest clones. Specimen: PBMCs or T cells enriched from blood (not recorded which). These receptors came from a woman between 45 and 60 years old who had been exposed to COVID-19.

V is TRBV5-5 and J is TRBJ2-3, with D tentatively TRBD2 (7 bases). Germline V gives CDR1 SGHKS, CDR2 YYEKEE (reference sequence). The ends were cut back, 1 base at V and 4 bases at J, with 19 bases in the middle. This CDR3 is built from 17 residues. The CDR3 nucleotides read TGTGCCAGCAGCTTGACGCCGGCGGGGGCTCCGTCAGATACGCAGTATTTT. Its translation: CASSLTPAGAPSDTQYF.

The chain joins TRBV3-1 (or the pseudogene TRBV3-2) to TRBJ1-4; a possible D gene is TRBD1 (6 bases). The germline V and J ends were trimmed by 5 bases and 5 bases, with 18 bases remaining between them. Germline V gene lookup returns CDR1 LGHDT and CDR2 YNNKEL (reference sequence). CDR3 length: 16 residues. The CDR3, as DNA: TGTGCCAGCAGCACCCCGCAAGGGACAAGGAATGAAAAACTGTTTTTT. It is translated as CASSTPQGTRNEKLFF.

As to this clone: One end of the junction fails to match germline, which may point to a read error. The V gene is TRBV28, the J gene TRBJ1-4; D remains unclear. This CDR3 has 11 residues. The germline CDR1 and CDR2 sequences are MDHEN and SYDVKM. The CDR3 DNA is TGTGCCAGCAGTACTAGTGAAAAACTGTTTTTT. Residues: CASSTSEKLFF.

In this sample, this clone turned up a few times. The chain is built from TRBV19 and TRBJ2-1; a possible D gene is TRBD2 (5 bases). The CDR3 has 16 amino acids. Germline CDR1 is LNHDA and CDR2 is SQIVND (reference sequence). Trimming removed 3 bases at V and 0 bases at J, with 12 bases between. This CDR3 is CASSIRGIGSYNEQFF. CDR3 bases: TGTGCCAGTAGTATTCGGGGAATAGGCTCCTACAATGAGCAGTTCTTC.

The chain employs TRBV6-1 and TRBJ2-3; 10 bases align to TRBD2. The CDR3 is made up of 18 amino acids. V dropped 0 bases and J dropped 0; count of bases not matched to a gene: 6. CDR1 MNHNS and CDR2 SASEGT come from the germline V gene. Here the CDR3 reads CASSEAPSGGASTDTQYF. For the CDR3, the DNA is TGTGCCAGCAGTGAAGCTCCTAGCGGGGGAGCTAGCACAGATACGCAGTATTTT.

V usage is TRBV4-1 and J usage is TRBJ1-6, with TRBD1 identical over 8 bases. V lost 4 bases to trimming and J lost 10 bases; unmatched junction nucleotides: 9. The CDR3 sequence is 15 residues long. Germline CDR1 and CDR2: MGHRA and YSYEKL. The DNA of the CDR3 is TGCGCCAGCAGCCTGCAGCAGGGGGCTAGGTCACCCCTCCACTTT. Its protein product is CASSLQQGARSPLHF.

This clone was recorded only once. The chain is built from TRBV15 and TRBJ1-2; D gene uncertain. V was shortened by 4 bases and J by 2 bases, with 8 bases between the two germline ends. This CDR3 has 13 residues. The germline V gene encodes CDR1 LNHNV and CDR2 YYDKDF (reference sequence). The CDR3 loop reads CATSMRENYGYTF. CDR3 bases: TGTGCCACCAGCATGCGGGAAAACTATGGCTACACCTTC.

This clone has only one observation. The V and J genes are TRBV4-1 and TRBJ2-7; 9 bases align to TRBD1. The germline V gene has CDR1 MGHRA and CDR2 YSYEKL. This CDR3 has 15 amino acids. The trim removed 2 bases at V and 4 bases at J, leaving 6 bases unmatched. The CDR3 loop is CASSQKADRGYEQYF. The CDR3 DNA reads TGCGCCAGCAGCCAAAAAGCCGACAGGGGGTACGAGCAGTACTTC.

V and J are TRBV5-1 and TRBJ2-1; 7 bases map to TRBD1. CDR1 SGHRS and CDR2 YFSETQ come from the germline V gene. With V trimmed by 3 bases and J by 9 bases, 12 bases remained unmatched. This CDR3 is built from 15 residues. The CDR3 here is CASSSPGTARGEQFF. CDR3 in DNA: TGCGCCAGCAGCTCACCTGGGACAGCCCGGGGTGAGCAGTTCTTC. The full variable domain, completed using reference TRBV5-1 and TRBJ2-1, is KAGVTQTPRYLIKTRGQQVTLSCSPISGHRSVSWYQQTPGQGLQFLFEYFSETQRNKGNFPGRFSGRQFSNSRSEMNVSTLELGDSALYLCASSSPGTARGEQFFGPGTRLTVL.

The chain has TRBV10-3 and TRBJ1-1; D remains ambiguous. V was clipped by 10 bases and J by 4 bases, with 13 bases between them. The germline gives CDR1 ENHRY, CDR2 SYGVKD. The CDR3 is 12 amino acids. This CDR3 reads CATTGWATEAFF. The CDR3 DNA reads TGTGCCACCACCGGTTGGGCCACTGAAGCTTTCTTT.

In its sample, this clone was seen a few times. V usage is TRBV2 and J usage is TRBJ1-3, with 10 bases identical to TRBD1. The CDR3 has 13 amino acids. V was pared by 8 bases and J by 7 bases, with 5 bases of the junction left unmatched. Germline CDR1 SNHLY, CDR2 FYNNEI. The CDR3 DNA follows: TGTGCCAGCCGGAGGGGACAGGGGAACACCATATATTTT. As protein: CASRRGQGNTIYF.

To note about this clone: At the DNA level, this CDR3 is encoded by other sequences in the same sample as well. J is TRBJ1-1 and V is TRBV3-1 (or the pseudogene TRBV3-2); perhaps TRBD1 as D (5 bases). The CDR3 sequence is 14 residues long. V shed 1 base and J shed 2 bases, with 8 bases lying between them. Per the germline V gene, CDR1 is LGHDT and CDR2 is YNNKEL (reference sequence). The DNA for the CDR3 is TGTGCCAGCAGCCAAGTCCAGGGAAACACTGAAGCTTTCTTT. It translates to CASSQVQGNTEAFF.

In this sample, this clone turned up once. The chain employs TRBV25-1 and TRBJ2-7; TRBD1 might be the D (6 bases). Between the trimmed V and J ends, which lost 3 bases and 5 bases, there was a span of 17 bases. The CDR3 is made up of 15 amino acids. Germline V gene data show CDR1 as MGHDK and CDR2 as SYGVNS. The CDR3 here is CASSDGGRLPDEQYF. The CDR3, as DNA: TGTGCCAGCAGTGATGGGGGCCGGTTGCCTGACGAGCAGTACTTC.

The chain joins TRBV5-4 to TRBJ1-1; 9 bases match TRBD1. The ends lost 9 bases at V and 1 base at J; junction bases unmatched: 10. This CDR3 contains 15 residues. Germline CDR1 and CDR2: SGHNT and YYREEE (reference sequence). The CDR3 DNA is TGTGCCACCTCGAGCCAGGACAGGGGGAACACTGAAGCTTTCTTT. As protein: CATSSQDRGNTEAFF.

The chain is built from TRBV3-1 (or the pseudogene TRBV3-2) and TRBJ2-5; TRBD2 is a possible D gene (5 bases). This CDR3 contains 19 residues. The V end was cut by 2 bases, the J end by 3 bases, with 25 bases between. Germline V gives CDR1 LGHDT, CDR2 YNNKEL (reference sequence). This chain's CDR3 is CASSQRPHGASGSEETQYF. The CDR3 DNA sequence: TGTGCCAGCAGCCAACGACCCCACGGAGCGTCGGGGTCAGAAGAGACCCAGTACTTC.

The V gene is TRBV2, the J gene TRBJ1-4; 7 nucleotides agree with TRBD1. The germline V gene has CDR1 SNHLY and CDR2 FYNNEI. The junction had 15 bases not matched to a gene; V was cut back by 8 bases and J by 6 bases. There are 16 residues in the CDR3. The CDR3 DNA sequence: TGTGCCAGCGGTAGTATCGGACAGGCCGGGGATGAAAAACTGTTTTTT. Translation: CASGSIGQAGDEKLFF.

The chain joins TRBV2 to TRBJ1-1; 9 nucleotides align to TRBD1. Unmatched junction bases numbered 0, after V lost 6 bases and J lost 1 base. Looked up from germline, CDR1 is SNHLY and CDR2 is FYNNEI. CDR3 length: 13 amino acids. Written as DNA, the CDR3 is TGTGCCAGCAGGACAGGGGGGAACACTGAAGCTTTCTTT. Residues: CASRTGGNTEAFF.

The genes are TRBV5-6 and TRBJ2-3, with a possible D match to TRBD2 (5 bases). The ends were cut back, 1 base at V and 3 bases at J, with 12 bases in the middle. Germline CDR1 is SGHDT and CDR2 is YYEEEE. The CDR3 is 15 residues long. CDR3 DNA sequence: TGTGCCAGCAGCTTGTTTAATCGGGGAACAGATACGCAGTATTTT. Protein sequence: CASSLFNRGTDTQYF.

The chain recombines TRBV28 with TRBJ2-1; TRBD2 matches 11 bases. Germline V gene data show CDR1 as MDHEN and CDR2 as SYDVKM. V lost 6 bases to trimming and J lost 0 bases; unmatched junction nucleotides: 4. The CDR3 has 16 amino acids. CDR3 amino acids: CASSLAGGHSYNEQFF. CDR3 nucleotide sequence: TGTGCCAGCAGCTTAGCGGGGGGGCACTCCTACAATGAGCAGTTCTTC.

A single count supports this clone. The CDR3 DNA follows: TGCAGTGCTAGTTACCCACCGGTTCAGTACTTC. Its translation is CSASYPPVQYF. This chain uses TRBV20-1 with TRBJ2-4, with no clear D. The germline V and J ends were trimmed by 3 bases and 11 bases, with 11 bases remaining between them. The length of the CDR3 is 11 residues. CDR1 and CDR2 (germline): DFQATT, SNEGSKA (reference sequence).

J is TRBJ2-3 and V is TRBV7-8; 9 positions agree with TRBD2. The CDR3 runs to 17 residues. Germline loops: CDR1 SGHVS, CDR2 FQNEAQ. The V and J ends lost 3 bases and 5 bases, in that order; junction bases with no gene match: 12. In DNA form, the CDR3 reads TGTGCCAGCAGCTTTCAGACTAGCGGCGCTAAAGGAGATACGCAGTATTTT. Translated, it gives CASSFQTSGAKGDTQYF.